This T cell receptor beta chain was sequenced during a study of blood T cell repertoires in COVID-19. Study as a whole: From T cells, B-cell-depleted T cells, or PBMCs came the material, which was cDNA or gDNA.

This clone was observed a handful of times. Original processing methods: How many nucleated cells were present was estimated from reference gene primer amplification. Sequenced by immunoSEQ multiplex PCR; TCRdb stores in-frame clones only, minus some. Clone size and the V and J calls come from that table; the DNA yielded D and trimming. This table has about 45,000 clones, roughly 80% appearing once. The sample taken for sequencing was peripheral blood. This clonotype was sampled from a man in his sixties or seventies with acute or convalescent COVID-19.

CDR3 DNA sequence: TGTGCCAGCAGCTCGGACAGCCGATACGCGAACACCGGGGAGCTGTTTTTT. Its translation is CASSSDSRYANTGELFF. V usage is TRBV7-8 and J usage is TRBJ2-2, with D possibly matching TRBD1 (6 bases). The V end was cut by 4 bases, the J end by 0 bases, with 15 bases between. Per the germline V gene, CDR1 is SGHVS and CDR2 is FQNEAQ. The CDR3 loop spans 17 amino acids.